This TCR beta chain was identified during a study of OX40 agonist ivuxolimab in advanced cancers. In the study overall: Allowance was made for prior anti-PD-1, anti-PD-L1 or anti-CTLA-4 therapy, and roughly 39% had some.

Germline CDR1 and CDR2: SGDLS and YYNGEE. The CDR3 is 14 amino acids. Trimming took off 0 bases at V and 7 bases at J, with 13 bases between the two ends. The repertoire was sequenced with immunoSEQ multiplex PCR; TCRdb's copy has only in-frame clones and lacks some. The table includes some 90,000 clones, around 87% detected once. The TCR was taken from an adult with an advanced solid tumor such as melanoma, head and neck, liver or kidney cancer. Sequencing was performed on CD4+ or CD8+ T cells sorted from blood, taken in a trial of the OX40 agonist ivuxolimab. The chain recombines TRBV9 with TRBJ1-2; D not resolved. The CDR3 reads CASSVAEGSGGYTF. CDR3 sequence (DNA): TGTGCCAGCAGCGTAGCTGAGGGTTCGGGTGGCTACACCTTC. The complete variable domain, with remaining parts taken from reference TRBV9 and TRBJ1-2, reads DSGVTQTPKHLITATGQRVTLRCSPRSGDLSVYWYQQSLDQGLQFLIQYYNGEERAKGNILERFSAQQFPDLHSELNLSSLELGDSALYFCASSVAEGSGGYTFGSGTRLTVV.